This T cell receptor (beta chain) derives from a study of CD8 T cells in Susac syndrome. This clonotype was seen a single time. RNA, at roughly 0.45 to 1 ug, was reverse transcribed with random hexamers. The CDR3 of TCR beta was amplified by immunoSEQ multiplex PCR across 54 Vbeta and 13 Jbeta. TCRdb passed the immunoSEQ multiplex PCR reads through MiXCR, listing each CDR3 protein once. In the table there are about 210,000 distinct CDR3 sequences, 95% of which are singletons. CDR1 is SGDLS and CDR2 is YYNGEE in the germline V gene. The V gene lost 0 bases and the J gene lost 1 base, with 2 bases spanning the gap. The CDR3 loop spans 13 amino acids.

Sequenced: CD4+ T cells from PBMCs. The rearrangement joins TRBV9 to TRBJ2-1; D gene unclear. The TCR sequence derives from a human donor in good health. DNA of the CDR3: TGTGCCAGCAGCGTAGCTTCCTACAATGAGCAGTTCTTC. It translates to CASSVASYNEQFF.